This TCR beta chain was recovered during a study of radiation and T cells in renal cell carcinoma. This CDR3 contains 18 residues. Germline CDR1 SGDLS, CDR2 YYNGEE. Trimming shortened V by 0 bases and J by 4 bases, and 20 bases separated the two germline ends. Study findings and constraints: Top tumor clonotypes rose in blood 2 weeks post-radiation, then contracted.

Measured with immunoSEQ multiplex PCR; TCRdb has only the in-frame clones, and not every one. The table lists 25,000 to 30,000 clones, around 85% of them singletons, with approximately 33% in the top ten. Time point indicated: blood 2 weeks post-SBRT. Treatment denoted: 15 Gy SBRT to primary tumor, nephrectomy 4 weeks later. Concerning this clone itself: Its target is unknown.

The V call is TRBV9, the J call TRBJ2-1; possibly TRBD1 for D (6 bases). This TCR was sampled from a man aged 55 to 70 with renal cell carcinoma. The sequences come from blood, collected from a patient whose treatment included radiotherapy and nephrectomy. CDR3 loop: CASSVVGALGERYNEQFF. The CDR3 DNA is TGTGCCAGCAGCGTAGTGGGGGCATTGGGGGAGAGGTACAATGAGCAGTTCTTC.